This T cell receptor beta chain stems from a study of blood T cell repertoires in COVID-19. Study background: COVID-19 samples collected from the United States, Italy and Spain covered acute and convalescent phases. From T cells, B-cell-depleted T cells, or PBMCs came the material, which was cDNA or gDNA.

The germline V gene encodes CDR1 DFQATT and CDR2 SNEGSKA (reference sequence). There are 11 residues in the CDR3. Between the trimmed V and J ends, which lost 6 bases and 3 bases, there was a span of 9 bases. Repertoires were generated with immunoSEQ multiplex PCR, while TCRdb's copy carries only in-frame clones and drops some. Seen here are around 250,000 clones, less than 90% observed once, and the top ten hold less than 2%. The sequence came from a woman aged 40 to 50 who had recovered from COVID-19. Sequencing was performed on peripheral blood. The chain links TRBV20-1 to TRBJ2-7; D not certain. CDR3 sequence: CSARFGYEQYF. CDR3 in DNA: TGCAGTGCCAGGTTCGGCTACGAGCAGTACTTC.